This T cell receptor (beta chain) was profiled in a study of T cell changes during pregnancy in multiple sclerosis. The CDR3 is 12 residues long. The germline CDR1 and CDR2 sequences are MNHEY and SVGAGI. V was trimmed by 6 bases and J by 11 bases, leaving 16 bases between them. The method was immunoSEQ multiplex PCR; TCRdb's version includes in-frame clones alone and lacks a portion of them. The sample has tens of thousands of clones; 75% to 95% are singletons. Sequenced here: CD4+ T cells from peripheral blood mononuclear cells, sampled in the third trimester of pregnancy. The source is a female donor in good health, enrolled as a control in a pregnancy study. J is TRBJ2-5 and V is TRBV6-5; no clear D gene. The CDR3 DNA sequence: TGTGCCAGCAGAAACCCGAGGCCGATTCAGTACTTC. It specifies CASRNPRPIQYF.